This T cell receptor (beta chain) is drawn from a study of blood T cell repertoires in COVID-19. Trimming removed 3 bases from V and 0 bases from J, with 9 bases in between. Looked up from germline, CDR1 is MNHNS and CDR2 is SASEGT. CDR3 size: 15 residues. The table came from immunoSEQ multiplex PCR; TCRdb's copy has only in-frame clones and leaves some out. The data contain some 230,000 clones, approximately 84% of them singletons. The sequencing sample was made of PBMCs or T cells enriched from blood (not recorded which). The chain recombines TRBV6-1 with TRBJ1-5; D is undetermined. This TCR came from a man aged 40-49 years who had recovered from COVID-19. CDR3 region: CASSDPRYSNQPQHF. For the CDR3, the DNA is TGTGCCAGCAGTGATCCCAGGTATAGCAATCAGCCCCAGCATTTT.